This T cell receptor (beta chain) comes out of a study of metastatic and nonmetastatic thyroid tumors. This clone was recorded at least ten times. MiXCR reprocessed the PCR reads for TCRdb. This table holds 84,000 or so clones, around 7.8% found once. The entire patient cohort was treatment-naive prior to thyroid surgery. The ends lost 4 bases at V and 0 bases at J; junction bases unmatched: 3. This CDR3 contains 17 residues. Germline V lookup: CDR1 SGHVS, CDR2 FNYEAQ. V and J are TRBV7-6 and TRBJ2-1; 13 bases line up with TRBD2. Sequenced sample: blood. The source is a female donor with papillary thyroid cancer or a benign thyroid nodule (not recorded which). Some clones in this sample may be carry-over from other donors' samples. CDR3 DNA: TGTGCCAGCAGCTGGACTAGCGGGGGTGACTCCTACAATGAGCAGTTCTTC. This translates into CASSWTSGGDSYNEQFF.